These T cell receptor beta chains were read from a single sample in a study of spatial heterogeneity in lung cancer. MiXCR, applied by TCRdb to the 5' RACE reads, yields one record per CDR3 protein. Seen here are around 25,000 distinct CDR3 sequences, 9.7% observed once, and the top ten hold less than 25%. The sample consisted of PBMCs, taken at follow-up. These receptors came from a male donor with early-stage non-small cell lung cancer. Both conserved end residues are part of each CDR3. The order of the fields is CDR3 length, clone size, D gene, J gene, V gene, CDR3 protein, CDR3 DNA. A D gene is named only where the DNA matches it firmly. The listing skips clone size in some rows; elsewhere it reads once, few, many or a size class.

len: 16; abundance: -; d_gene: -; j_gene: TRBJ1-3; v_gene: TRBV7-9; CDR3aa: CASSEGKGLKGNTIYF; CDR3nt: TGTGCCAGCAGCGAAGGGAAGGGGCTTAAGGGAAACACCATATATTTT
len: 12; abundance: many; d_gene: -; j_gene: TRBJ2-7; v_gene: TRBV29-1; CDR3aa: CSVARSSYEQYF; CDR3nt: TGCAGCGTTGCCAGGAGCTCCTACGAGCAGTACTTC
len: 14; abundance: -; d_gene: -; j_gene: TRBJ1-1; v_gene: TRBV6-5; CDR3aa: CASSGGWRNTEAFF; CDR3nt: TGTGCCAGCTCGGGAGGGTGGAGGAACACTGAAGCTTTCTTT
len: 14; abundance: -; d_gene: TRBD1; j_gene: TRBJ2-7; v_gene: TRBV28; CDR3aa: CASTPGTGYYEQYF; CDR3nt: TGTGCCAGCACACCCGGGACAGGGTACTACGAGCAGTACTTC
len: 15; abundance: many; d_gene: -; j_gene: TRBJ1-5; v_gene: TRBV5-1; CDR3aa: CASSPGTLSNQPQHF; CDR3nt: TGCGCCAGCAGCCCAGGGACACTAAGCAATCAGCCCCAGCATTTT
len: 13; abundance: -; d_gene: -; j_gene: TRBJ2-3; v_gene: TRBV6-1; CDR3aa: CASSLSVGDTQYF; CDR3nt: TGTGCCAGCAGCCTATCAGTTGGGGATACGCAGTATTTT
len: 15; abundance: few; d_gene: -; j_gene: TRBJ1-1; v_gene: TRBV7-9; CDR3aa: CASSPKVRRGTEAFF; CDR3nt: TGTGCCAGCAGCCCTAAGGTCCGTAGGGGCACTGAAGCTTTCTTT
len: 13; abundance: -; d_gene: -; j_gene: TRBJ1-2; v_gene: TRBV5-5; CDR3aa: CASSLIGWDGYTF; CDR3nt: TGTGCCAGCAGCTTGATCGGCTGGGATGGCTACACCTTC
len: 16; abundance: few; d_gene: TRBD1; j_gene: TRBJ2-7; v_gene: TRBV2; CDR3aa: CASSELGDRGIGEQYF; CDR3nt: TGTGCCAGCAGTGAATTAGGGGACAGGGGGATCGGCGAGCAGTACTTC
len: 15; abundance: many; d_gene: -; j_gene: TRBJ1-1; v_gene: TRBV4-2; CDR3aa: CASSQDISALGEAFF; CDR3nt: TGTGCCAGCAGCCAAGATATTTCGGCCCTCGGGGAAGCTTTCTTT
len: 13; abundance: many; d_gene: -; j_gene: TRBJ2-5; v_gene: TRBV7-9; CDR3aa: CASSLAIRETQYF; CDR3nt: TGTGCCAGCAGCTTAGCGATTCGAGAGACCCAGTACTTC
len: 13; abundance: -; d_gene: -; j_gene: TRBJ2-1; v_gene: TRBV11-2; CDR3aa: CASSPGVNNEQFF; CDR3nt: TGTGCCAGCAGCCCCGGGGTGAACAATGAGCAGTTCTTC
len: 13; abundance: -; d_gene: -; j_gene: TRBJ2-3; v_gene: TRBV9; CDR3aa: CASSVGGTDTQYF; CDR3nt: TGTGCCAGCAGCGTAGGGGGCACAGATACGCAGTATTTT
len: 17; abundance: few; d_gene: TRBD1; j_gene: TRBJ2-3; v_gene: TRBV3-1; CDR3aa: CASSQVPLGRGRDTQYF; CDR3nt: TGTGCCAGCAGCCAAGTCCCCCTGGGCAGGGGGCGAGATACGCAGTATTTT
len: 14; abundance: -; d_gene: TRBD2; j_gene: TRBJ2-3; v_gene: TRBV5-1; CDR3aa: CASSLRQGGVTQYF; CDR3nt: TGCGCCAGCAGCTTAAGGCAGGGAGGGGTTACGCAGTATTTT
len: 14; abundance: few; d_gene: -; j_gene: TRBJ2-2; v_gene: TRBV28; CDR3aa: CASAGQGGPGELFF; CDR3nt: TGTGCCAGCGCCGGTCAGGGGGGACCCGGGGAGCTGTTTTTT
len: 13; abundance: few; d_gene: -; j_gene: TRBJ2-3; v_gene: TRBV7-8; CDR3aa: CASSALIRHTQYF; CDR3nt: TGTGCCAGCAGCGCGCTAATAAGACATACGCAGTATTTT
len: 17; abundance: -; d_gene: -; j_gene: TRBJ1-5; v_gene: TRBV6-5; CDR3aa: CASSASSYRENNQPQHF; CDR3nt: TGTGCCAGCTCTGCCTCGTCGTACAGAGAGAACAATCAGCCCCAGCATTTT
len: 16; abundance: -; d_gene: TRBD1; j_gene: TRBJ2-3; v_gene: TRBV5-1; CDR3aa: CASSLLGGQGSDTQYF; CDR3nt: TGCGCCAGCAGCCTCCTTGGGGGACAGGGGTCAGATACGCAGTATTTT
len: 16; abundance: many; d_gene: -; j_gene: TRBJ2-3; v_gene: TRBV4-2; CDR3aa: CASSQLGDPSTDTQYF; CDR3nt: TGTGCCAGCAGCCAACTTGGCGACCCGAGCACAGATACGCAGTATTTT
len: 14; abundance: -; d_gene: TRBD1; j_gene: TRBJ1-5; v_gene: TRBV20-1; CDR3aa: CSAIPGGGNQPQHF; CDR3nt: TGCAGTGCTATCCCAGGGGGCGGAAATCAGCCCCAGCATTTT
len: 13; abundance: few; d_gene: -; j_gene: TRBJ2-5; v_gene: TRBV29-1; CDR3aa: CSDSPGPGQTQYF; CDR3nt: TGCAGCGACTCTCCTGGTCCGGGGCAGACCCAGTACTTC
len: 13; abundance: few; d_gene: TRBD1; j_gene: TRBJ2-7; v_gene: TRBV13; CDR3aa: CASSQTGRNEQYF; CDR3nt: TGTGCCAGCAGCCAGACAGGGCGGAACGAGCAGTACTTC
len: 12; abundance: few; d_gene: -; j_gene: TRBJ2-7; v_gene: TRBV20-1; CDR3aa: CSAASKGYEQYF; CDR3nt: TGCAGTGCGGCCTCTAAGGGCTACGAGCAGTACTTC
len: 12; abundance: many; d_gene: -; j_gene: TRBJ2-5; v_gene: TRBV20-1; CDR3aa: CSASKGRETQYF; CDR3nt: TGCAGTGCTAGTAAGGGTCGAGAGACCCAGTACTTC
len: 13; abundance: many; d_gene: -; j_gene: TRBJ1-1; v_gene: TRBV6-1; CDR3aa: CASSETGNTEAFF; CDR3nt: TGTGCCAGCAGCGAAACAGGGAACACTGAAGCTTTCTTT
len: 12; abundance: many; d_gene: -; j_gene: TRBJ1-2; v_gene: TRBV20-1; CDR3aa: CSAGGRDYGYTF; CDR3nt: TGCAGTGCAGGAGGGAGGGACTATGGCTACACCTTC
len: 13; abundance: many; d_gene: -; j_gene: TRBJ2-7; v_gene: TRBV27; CDR3aa: CASTMAGGREQYF; CDR3nt: TGTGCCAGCACCATGGCAGGGGGGAGAGAGCAGTACTTC
len: 13; abundance: many; d_gene: -; j_gene: TRBJ1-1; v_gene: TRBV4-1; CDR3aa: CASSHPRNTEAFF; CDR3nt: TGCGCCAGCAGCCACCCCAGGAACACTGAAGCTTTCTTT
len: 13; abundance: many; d_gene: TRBD1; j_gene: TRBJ2-3; v_gene: TRBV12-5; CDR3aa: CASGFQGADTQYF; CDR3nt: TGTGCTAGTGGTTTCCAGGGGGCAGATACGCAGTATTTT
len: 13; abundance: few; d_gene: -; j_gene: TRBJ2-1; v_gene: TRBV7-9; CDR3aa: CATTQGGYNEQFF; CDR3nt: TGTGCCACCACGCAGGGGGGCTACAATGAGCAGTTCTTC
len: 14; abundance: -; d_gene: -; j_gene: TRBJ2-3; v_gene: TRBV28; CDR3aa: CASTPDGSTDTQYF; CDR3nt: TGTGCCAGCACCCCGGACGGGAGCACAGATACGCAGTATTTT
len: 15; abundance: -; d_gene: TRBD2; j_gene: TRBJ2-1; v_gene: TRBV20-1; CDR3aa: CSASKVGGTVNEQFF; CDR3nt: TGCAGTGCTAGCAAGGTCGGGGGGACGGTCAATGAGCAGTTCTTC
len: 15; abundance: -; d_gene: TRBD1; j_gene: TRBJ1-5; v_gene: TRBV7-8; CDR3aa: CASSFDRGLGQPQHF; CDR3nt: TGTGCCAGCAGCTTCGACAGGGGGCTCGGTCAGCCCCAGCATTTT
len: 13; abundance: many; d_gene: TRBD1; j_gene: TRBJ1-2; v_gene: TRBV11-2; CDR3aa: CASSRGQGYGYTF; CDR3nt: TGTGCCAGCAGCCGAGGACAGGGCTATGGCTACACCTTC
len: 15; abundance: few; d_gene: -; j_gene: TRBJ2-1; v_gene: TRBV6-5; CDR3aa: CASSPSRFGADEQFF; CDR3nt: TGTGCCAGCAGTCCTTCTCGGTTTGGGGCCGATGAGCAGTTCTTC
len: 14; abundance: many; d_gene: -; j_gene: TRBJ2-5; v_gene: TRBV5-1; CDR3aa: CASKLGLTEETQYF; CDR3nt: TGCGCCAGCAAATTGGGTCTGACTGAGGAGACCCAGTACTTC
len: 13; abundance: few; d_gene: -; j_gene: TRBJ1-2; v_gene: TRBV15; CDR3aa: CATSLGPNYGYTF; CDR3nt: TGTGCCACCAGCTTGGGACCGAACTATGGCTACACCTTC
len: 14; abundance: many; d_gene: -; j_gene: TRBJ1-6; v_gene: TRBV20-1; CDR3aa: CSARQGNNNSPLHF; CDR3nt: TGCAGTGCTAGACAGGGAAATAATAATTCACCCCTCCACTTT
len: 15; abundance: few; d_gene: TRBD1; j_gene: TRBJ2-1; v_gene: TRBV18; CDR3aa: CASSRTGPPDNEQFF; CDR3nt: TGTGCCAGCTCACGGACAGGGCCCCCCGACAATGAGCAGTTCTTC
len: 13; abundance: many; d_gene: -; j_gene: TRBJ1-1; v_gene: TRBV6-6; CDR3aa: CASSLTANTEAFF; CDR3nt: TGTGCCAGCAGCTTGACAGCGAACACTGAAGCTTTCTTT
len: 16; abundance: few; d_gene: TRBD1; j_gene: TRBJ2-5; v_gene: TRBV4-3; CDR3aa: CASSQQYRTGQETQYF; CDR3nt: TGCGCCAGCAGCCAACAATACAGGACAGGTCAAGAGACCCAGTACTTC